This T cell receptor (beta chain) was observed in a study of siplizumab effects on memory and regulatory T cells. Germline V CDR1 and CDR2: MNHNS, SASEGT. CDR3 length equals 15 residues. The ends were cut back, 4 bases at V and 3 bases at J, with 15 bases in the middle. Sequencing was performed with immunoSEQ multiplex PCR; in TCRdb, only in-frame clones are kept and a portion is missing. The sample records around 86,000 clones, approximately 93% being singletons. The V call is TRBV6-1, the J call TRBJ1-1, with a tentative D call TRBD1 (5 bases). Sequencing was done on a sample of non-Treg CD4+ T cells sorted from blood. This receptor was taken from a human donor in good health. In DNA form, the CDR3 reads TGTGCCAGCAGTGTAGGGACCTCGTCGTACACTGAAGCTTTCTTT. Its translation is CASSVGTSSYTEAFF.